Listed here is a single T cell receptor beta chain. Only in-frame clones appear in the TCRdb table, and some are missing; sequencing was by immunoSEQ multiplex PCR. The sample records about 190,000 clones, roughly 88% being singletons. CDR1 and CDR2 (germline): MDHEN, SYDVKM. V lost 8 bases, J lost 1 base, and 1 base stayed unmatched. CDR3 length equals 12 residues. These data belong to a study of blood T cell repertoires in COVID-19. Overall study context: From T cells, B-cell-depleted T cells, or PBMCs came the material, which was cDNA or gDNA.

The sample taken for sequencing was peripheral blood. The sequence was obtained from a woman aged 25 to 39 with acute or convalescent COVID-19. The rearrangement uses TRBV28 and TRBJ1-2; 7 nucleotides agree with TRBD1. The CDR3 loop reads CASYRGNYGYTF. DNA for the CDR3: TGTGCCAGCTACAGGGGTAACTATGGCTACACCTTC.